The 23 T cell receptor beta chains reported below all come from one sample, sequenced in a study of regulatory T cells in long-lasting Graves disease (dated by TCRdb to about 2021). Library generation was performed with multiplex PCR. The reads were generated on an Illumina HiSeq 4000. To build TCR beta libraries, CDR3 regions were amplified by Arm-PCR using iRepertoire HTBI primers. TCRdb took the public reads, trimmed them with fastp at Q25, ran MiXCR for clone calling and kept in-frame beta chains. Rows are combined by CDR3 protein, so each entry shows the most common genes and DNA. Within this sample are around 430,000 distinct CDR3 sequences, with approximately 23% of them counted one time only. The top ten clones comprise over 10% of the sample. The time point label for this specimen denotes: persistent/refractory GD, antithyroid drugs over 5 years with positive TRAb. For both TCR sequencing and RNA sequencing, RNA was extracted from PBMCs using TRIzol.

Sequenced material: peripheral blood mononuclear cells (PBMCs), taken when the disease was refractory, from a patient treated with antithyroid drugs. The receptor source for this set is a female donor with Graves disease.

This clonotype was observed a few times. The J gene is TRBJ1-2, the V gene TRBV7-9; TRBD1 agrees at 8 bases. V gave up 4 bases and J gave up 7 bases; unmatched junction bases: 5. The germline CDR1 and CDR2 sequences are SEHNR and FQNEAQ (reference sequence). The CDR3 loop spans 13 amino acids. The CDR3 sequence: CASSSSGGGGYTF. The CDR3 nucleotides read TGTGCCAGCAGCTCCTCAGGGGGCGGTGGCTACACCTTC.

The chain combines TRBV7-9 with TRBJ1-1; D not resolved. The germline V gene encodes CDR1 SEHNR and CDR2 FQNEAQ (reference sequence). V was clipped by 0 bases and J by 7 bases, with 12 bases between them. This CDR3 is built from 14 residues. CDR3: CASSLALGSNEAFF. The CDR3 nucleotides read TGTGCCAGCAGCTTAGCCCTCGGTAGTAATGAAGCTTTCTTT.

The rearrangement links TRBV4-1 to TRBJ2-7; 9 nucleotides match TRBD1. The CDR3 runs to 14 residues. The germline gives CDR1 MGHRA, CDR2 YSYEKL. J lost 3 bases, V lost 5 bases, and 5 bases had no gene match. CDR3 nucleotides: TGCGCCAGCAGCAACAGGACAGGGGTCTACGAGCAGTACTTC. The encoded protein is CASSNRTGVYEQYF.

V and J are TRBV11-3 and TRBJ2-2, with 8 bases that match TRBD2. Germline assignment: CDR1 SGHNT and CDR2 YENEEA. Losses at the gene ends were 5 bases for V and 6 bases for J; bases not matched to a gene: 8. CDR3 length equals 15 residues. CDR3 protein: CASSPPAGVPGELFF. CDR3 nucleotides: TGTGCCAGCAGCCCACCAGCGGGAGTGCCCGGGGAGCTGTTTTTT.

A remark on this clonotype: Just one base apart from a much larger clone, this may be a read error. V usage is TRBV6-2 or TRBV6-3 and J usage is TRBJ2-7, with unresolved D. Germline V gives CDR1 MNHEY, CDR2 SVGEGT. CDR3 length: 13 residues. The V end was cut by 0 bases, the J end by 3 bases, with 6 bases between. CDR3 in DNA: TGTGCCAGCAGTTACTCCACTCGCTACGAGCAGTACTTC. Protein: CASSYSTRYEQYF.

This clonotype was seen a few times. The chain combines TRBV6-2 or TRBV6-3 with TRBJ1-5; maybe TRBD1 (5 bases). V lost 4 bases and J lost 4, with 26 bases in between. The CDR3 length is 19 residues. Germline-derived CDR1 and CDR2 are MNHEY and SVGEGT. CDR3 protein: CASSSTRGYGGDLNQPQHF. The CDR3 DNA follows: TGTGCCAGCAGTTCCACCCGTGGATATGGCGGGGACCTTAATCAGCCCCAGCATTTT.

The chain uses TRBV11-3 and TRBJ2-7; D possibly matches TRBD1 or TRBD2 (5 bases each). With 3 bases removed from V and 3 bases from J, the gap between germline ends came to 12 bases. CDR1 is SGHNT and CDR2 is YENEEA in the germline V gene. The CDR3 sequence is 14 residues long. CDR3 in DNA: TGTGCCAGCAGCTTCCGGGACGGAGGCTACGAGCAGTACTTC. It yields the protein CASSFRDGGYEQYF.

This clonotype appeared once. CDR3 in amino acids: CASSRGVPNTGELFF. CDR3 nucleotide sequence: TGTGCCAGCAGCCGGGGGGTTCCGAACACCGGGGAGCTGTTTTTT. J is TRBJ2-2 and V is TRBV6-2 or TRBV6-3; TRBD2 matches at 7 bases. Trimming at V came to 6 bases and at J to 0 bases, leaving 4 bases not matched to a gene. Germline V gene lookup returns CDR1 MNHEY and CDR2 SVGEGT. The CDR3 is 15 amino acids.

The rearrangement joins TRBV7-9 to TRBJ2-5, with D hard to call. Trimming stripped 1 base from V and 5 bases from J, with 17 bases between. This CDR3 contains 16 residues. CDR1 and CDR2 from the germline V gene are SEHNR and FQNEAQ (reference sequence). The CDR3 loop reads CASSLETMSPEETQYF. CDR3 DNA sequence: TGTGCCAGCAGCTTAGAAACAATGAGCCCGGAGGAGACCCAGTACTTC.

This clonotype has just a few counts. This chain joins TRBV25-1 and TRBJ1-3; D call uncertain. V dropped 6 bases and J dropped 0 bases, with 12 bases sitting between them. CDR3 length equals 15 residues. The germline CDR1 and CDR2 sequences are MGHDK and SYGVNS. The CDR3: CASRTGPVSGNTIYF. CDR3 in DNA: TGTGCCAGCAGGACCGGACCTGTCTCTGGAAACACCATATATTTT.

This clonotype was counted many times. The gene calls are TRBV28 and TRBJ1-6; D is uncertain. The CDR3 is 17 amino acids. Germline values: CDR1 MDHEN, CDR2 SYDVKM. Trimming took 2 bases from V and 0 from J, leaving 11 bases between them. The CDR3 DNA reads TGTGCCAGCAGTTTAGGTTTCGGGAGCTCCTATAATTCACCCCTCCACTTT. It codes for CASSLGFGSSYNSPLHF.

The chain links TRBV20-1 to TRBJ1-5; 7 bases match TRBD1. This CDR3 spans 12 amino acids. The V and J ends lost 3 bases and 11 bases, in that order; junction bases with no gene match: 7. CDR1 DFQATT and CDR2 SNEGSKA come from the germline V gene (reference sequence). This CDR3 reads CSARAGTAAQHF. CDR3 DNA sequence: TGCAGTGCTAGGGCCGGGACAGCGGCCCAGCATTTT.

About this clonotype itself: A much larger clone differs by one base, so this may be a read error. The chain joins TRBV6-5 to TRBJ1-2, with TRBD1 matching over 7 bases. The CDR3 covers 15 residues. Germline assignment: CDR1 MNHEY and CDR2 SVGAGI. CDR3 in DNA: TGTGCCAGCAGTTACGGGAGAGACAGGGTCTATGGCTGCACCTTC. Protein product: CASSYGRDRVYGCTF.

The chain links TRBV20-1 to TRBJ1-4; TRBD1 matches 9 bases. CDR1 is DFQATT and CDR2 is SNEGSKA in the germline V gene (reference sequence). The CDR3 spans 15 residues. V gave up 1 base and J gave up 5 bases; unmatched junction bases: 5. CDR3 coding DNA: TGCAGTGCTAGAGGGGACAGGGTCGGGAATGAAAAACTGTTTTTT. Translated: CSARGDRVGNEKLFF.

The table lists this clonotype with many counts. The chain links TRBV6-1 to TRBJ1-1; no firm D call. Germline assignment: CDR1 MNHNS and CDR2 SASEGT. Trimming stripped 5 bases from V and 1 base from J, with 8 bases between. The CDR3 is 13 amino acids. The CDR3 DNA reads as TGTGCCAGCAGTAAGGAGGGGAACACTGAAGCTTTCTTT. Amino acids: CASSKEGNTEAFF.

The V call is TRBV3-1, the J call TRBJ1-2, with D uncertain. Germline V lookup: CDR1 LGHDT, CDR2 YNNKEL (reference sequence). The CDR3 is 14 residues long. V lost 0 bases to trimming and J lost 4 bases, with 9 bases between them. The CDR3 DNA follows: TGTGCCAGCAGCCAAGATTCGGAAATCTATGGCTACACCTTC. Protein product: CASSQDSEIYGYTF.

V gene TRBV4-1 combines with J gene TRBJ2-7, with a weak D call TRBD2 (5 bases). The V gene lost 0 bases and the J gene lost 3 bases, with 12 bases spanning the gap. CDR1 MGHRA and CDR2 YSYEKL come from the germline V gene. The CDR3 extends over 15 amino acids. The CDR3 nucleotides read TGCGCCAGCAGCCAAGAGGGCGGACTTAACTACGAGCAGTACTTC. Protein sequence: CASSQEGGLNYEQYF.

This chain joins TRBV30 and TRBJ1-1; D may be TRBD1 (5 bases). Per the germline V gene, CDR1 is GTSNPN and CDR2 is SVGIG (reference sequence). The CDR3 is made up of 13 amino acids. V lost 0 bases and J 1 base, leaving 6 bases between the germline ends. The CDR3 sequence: CAWSVDKNTEAFF. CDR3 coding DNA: TGTGCCTGGAGTGTGGACAAGAACACTGAAGCTTTCTTT.

In nucleotides, the CDR3 is TGCGCCAGCAGCTCCACGGACAGGGGAGGGCAGCCCCAGCATTTT. It is translated as CASSSTDRGGQPQHF. V gene TRBV5-1 combines with J gene TRBJ1-5; 9 bases match TRBD1. The V and J ends lost 3 bases and 7 bases, in that order; junction bases with no gene match: 8. The germline gives CDR1 SGHRS, CDR2 YFSETQ. The CDR3 extends over 15 amino acids.

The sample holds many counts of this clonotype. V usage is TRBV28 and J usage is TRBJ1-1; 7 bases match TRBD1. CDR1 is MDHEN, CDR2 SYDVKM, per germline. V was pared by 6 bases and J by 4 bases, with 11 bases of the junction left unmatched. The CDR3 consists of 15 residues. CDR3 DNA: TGTGCCAGCAGCCCGAACAGGGGTAGTGGCACTGAAGCTTTCTTT. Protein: CASSPNRGSGTEAFF.

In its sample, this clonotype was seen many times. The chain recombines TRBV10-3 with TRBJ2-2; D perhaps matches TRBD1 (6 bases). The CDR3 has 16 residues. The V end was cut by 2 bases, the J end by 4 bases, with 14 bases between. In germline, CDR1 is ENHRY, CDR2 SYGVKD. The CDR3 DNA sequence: TGTGCCATCAGTGAGGACGGACAGCTTCCCACCGGGGAGCTGTTTTTT. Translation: CAISEDGQLPTGELFF.

DNA for the CDR3: TGCGCCAGCAGCCAAGTTACCGAGAACACCGGGGAGCTGTTTTTT. Protein sequence: CASSQVTENTGELFF. The rearrangement joins TRBV4-1 to TRBJ2-2; no definite D call. This CDR3 spans 15 amino acids. Germline CDR1 and CDR2: MGHRA and YSYEKL. Trimming pared 1 base from V and 1 base from J, leaving 7 bases between.

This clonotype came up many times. CDR3 DNA sequence: TGTGCCAGCAGTAAAAACGGACAAATGAACACTGAAGCTTTCTTT. It codes for CASSKNGQMNTEAFF. The chain joins TRBV2 to TRBJ1-1; D perhaps matches TRBD1 (5 bases). V lost 5 bases to trimming and J lost 0 bases, with 13 bases between them. From germline, CDR1 is SNHLY and CDR2 FYNNEI. There are 15 residues in the CDR3.